The 23 T cell receptor beta chains below were found in one sample sequenced in a study of cytomegalovirus exposure and HLA in healthy donors. PCR involved 60 Vbeta and 13 Jbeta primers. TCRdb keeps only in-frame clones here, not all; method: immunoSEQ multiplex PCR. The data hold approximately 40,000 clones, with roughly 67% observed a single time. Specimen: PBMCs. Receptor source: a man in his fifties or sixties in good health and CMV-seropositive.

The chain uses TRBV7-2 and TRBJ2-5, with D unresolved. There are 14 residues in the CDR3. Germline-derived CDR1 and CDR2 are SGHTA and FQGNSA. Between the trimmed V and J ends, which lost 6 bases and 1 base, there was a span of 12 bases. CDR3 amino acids: CASSSRVGQETQYF. The DNA for the CDR3 is TGTGCCAGCAGTTCTCGGGTTGGCCAAGAGACCCAGTACTTC.

This clone has just a few counts. The chain joins TRBV5-6 to TRBJ2-7; a weak D match, TRBD1 (6 bases). The CDR3 has 14 amino acids. V was clipped by 1 base and J by 2 bases, with 10 bases between them. Germline V gene data show CDR1 as SGHDT and CDR2 as YYEEEE. The DNA of the CDR3 is TGTGCCAGCAGCTTGCAGGGGTTGACCTACGAGCAGTACTTC. It specifies CASSLQGLTYEQYF.

The chain is built from TRBV5-1 and TRBJ2-5; D might be TRBD1 (5 bases). The germline gives CDR1 SGHRS, CDR2 YFSETQ. Trimming shortened V by 0 bases and J by 5 bases, and 8 bases separated the two germline ends. The CDR3 extends over 13 amino acids. The CDR3 sequence: CASSLGGAETQYF. Here the CDR3 DNA reads TGCGCCAGCAGCTTGGGGGGCGCGGAGACCCAGTACTTC. The variable domain in full, with the rest retrieved from reference TRBV5-1 and TRBJ2-5, is KAGVTQTPRYLIKTRGQQVTLSCSPISGHRSVSWYQQTPGQGLQFLFEYFSETQRNKGNFPGRFSGRQFSNSRSEMNVSTLELGDSALYLCASSLGGAETQYFGPGTRLLVL.

The CDR3 DNA reads TGTGCCAGCTCACCAGAGACAGGGGGTGACAATGAGCAGTTCTTC. Translated, it gives CASSPETGGDNEQFF. J is TRBJ2-1 and V is TRBV18, with TRBD1 matching over 9 bases. Germline V gene lookup returns CDR1 KGHSH and CDR2 LQKENI. This CDR3 region has 15 residues. V shed 2 bases and J 5 bases; nucleotides not matched to a gene: 4.

The chain combines TRBV7-8 with TRBJ1-2; 7 bases are shared with TRBD1. The trim removed 0 bases at V and 7 bases at J, leaving 5 bases unmatched. CDR1 is SGHVS and CDR2 is FQNEAQ in the germline V gene. CDR3 length: 14 amino acids. DNA for the CDR3: TGTGCCAGCAGCTTAGCTCTCACAGGGGCTGGCTACACCTTC. Protein product: CASSLALTGAGYTF.

V is TRBV11-3 and J is TRBJ2-7, with 8 bases that match TRBD2. The germline CDR1 and CDR2 sequences are SGHNT and YENEEA. After removal of 9 bases from V and 3 bases from J, the junction contained 4 bases not matched to a gene. This CDR3 is 12 amino acids long. CDR3 nucleotide sequence: TGTGCCAGTCGGGGGGGAGGCTACGAGCAGTACTTC. Amino acid sequence: CASRGGGYEQYF.

The chain combines TRBV30 with TRBJ1-3; TRBD1 matches 7 bases. Germline CDR1 and CDR2: GTSNPN and SVGIG (reference sequence). Unmatched junction bases numbered 7, after V lost 1 base and J lost 4 bases. The CDR3 sequence is 15 residues long. Here the CDR3 reads CAWSASTGWGNTIYF. The CDR3 DNA reads as TGTGCCTGGAGTGCCTCGACAGGGTGGGGAAACACCATATATTTT.

The chain has TRBV7-3 and TRBJ2-5, with 7 bases identical to TRBD1. The ends lost 5 bases at V and 5 bases at J; junction bases unmatched: 5. Germline V gene data show CDR1 as SGHTA and CDR2 as FQGTGA. There are 13 residues in the CDR3. The CDR3 DNA follows: TGTGCCAGCAGCCCAGGGGGTCCGGAGACCCAGTACTTC. It codes for CASSPGGPETQYF.

This rearrangement joins TRBV7-6 to TRBJ2-7, with TRBD2 matching over 7 bases. Looked up from germline, CDR1 is SGHVS and CDR2 is FNYEAQ. Trimming took 4 bases from V and 6 from J; bases not matched to a gene: 9. The CDR3 contains 14 residues. CDR3 sequence (DNA): TGTGCCAGCAGCTCGGGGGGTGGGGCCCGCGAGCAGTACTTC. Translated: CASSSGGGAREQYF.

This sequence joins TRBV11-1 and TRBJ2-7; D uncertain. Germline V gives CDR1 SGHAT, CDR2 FQDESV (reference sequence). V was shortened by 5 bases and J by 0 bases, with 14 bases between the two germline ends. The CDR3 loop spans 15 amino acids. The CDR3 spells CASSPPSKSSYEQYF. The CDR3 region has the DNA TGTGCCAGCAGCCCCCCGAGCAAGAGCTCCTACGAGCAGTACTTC.

The chain is built from TRBV5-4 and TRBJ2-3; no reliable D call. Trimming removed 5 bases from V and 4 bases from J, with 8 bases in between. CDR1 is SGHNT, CDR2 YYREEE, per germline (reference sequence). The length of the CDR3 is 12 residues. Written as DNA, the CDR3 is TGTGCCAGCAGTTGGGCGCCAGATACGCAGTATTTT. Protein product: CASSWAPDTQYF.

This clone turned up a few times. The gene calls are TRBV18 and TRBJ2-3, with 9 bases lining up with TRBD2. V was pared by 3 bases and J by 5 bases, with 9 bases of the junction left unmatched. The CDR3 consists of 16 residues. Germline values: CDR1 KGHSH, CDR2 LQKENI. The CDR3 nucleotides read TGTGCCAGCTCACCCCCCGGGACTAGCAAGGGAGATACGCAGTATTTT. This gives the protein CASSPPGTSKGDTQYF.

J is TRBJ2-7 and V is TRBV2; D possibly corresponds to TRBD1 (5 bases). The germline CDR1 and CDR2 sequences are SNHLY and FYNNEI. The germline V and J ends were trimmed by 4 bases and 6 bases, with 13 bases remaining between them. This CDR3 region has 13 residues. In DNA, the CDR3 is TGTGCCAGCAGTGCACAGGCTATAGGCGAGCAGTACTTC. Encoded protein: CASSAQAIGEQYF.

The rearrangement uses TRBV7-2 and TRBJ1-6; D is ambiguous. CDR1 SGHTA and CDR2 FQGNSA come from the germline V gene. Trimming left V 1 base short and J 0 bases short, with 7 bases between. This CDR3 contains 16 residues. CDR3 sequence reads: CASSLVDTSYNSPLHF. The DNA of the CDR3 is TGTGCCAGCAGCTTAGTCGACACCTCCTATAATTCACCCCTCCACTTT.

The V gene is TRBV5-4, the J gene TRBJ2-1, with TRBD1 as a possible D gene (5 bases). V was trimmed by 2 bases and J by 1 base, leaving 7 bases between them. Looked up from germline, CDR1 is SGHNT and CDR2 is YYREEE (reference sequence). CDR3 length: 14 amino acids. The CDR3 region is CASSFQGSYNEQFF. The CDR3 nucleotides are TGTGCCAGCAGCTTTCAGGGTTCCTACAATGAGCAGTTCTTC.

The chain is built from TRBV6-1 and TRBJ2-3; no reliable D call. The CDR3 extends over 13 amino acids. The germline CDR1 and CDR2 sequences are MNHNS and SASEGT. V lost 1 base, J lost 5 bases, and 7 bases lay in between. As DNA, the CDR3 is TGTGCCAGCAGTGAAGTAAGAGGAGATACGCAGTATTTT. It is translated as CASSEVRGDTQYF.

The gene calls are TRBV28 and TRBJ2-1, with 9 bases lining up with TRBD2. Trimming took 6 bases from V and 4 from J; bases not matched to a gene: 10. There are 16 residues in the CDR3. CDR1 is MDHEN, CDR2 SYDVKM, per germline. The CDR3 bases are TGTGCCAGCAGAAGTGGCGGGGGGGCGTGGTACAATGAGCAGTTCTTC. Translation: CASRSGGGAWYNEQFF.

In DNA, the CDR3 is TGCGCCAGCGGTCCCAAGACCAGGGCGATGAACACTGAAGCTTTCTTT. Encoded protein: CASGPKTRAMNTEAFF. The gene calls are TRBV5-1 and TRBJ1-1, with a possible D match to TRBD1 (5 bases). CDR1 is SGHRS, CDR2 YFSETQ, per germline. This CDR3 spans 16 amino acids. Trimming cost V 7 bases and J 0 bases, with 19 bases left between them.

The chain links TRBV29-1 to TRBJ2-3, with D tentatively TRBD2 (5 bases). In germline, CDR1 is SQVTM, CDR2 ANQGSEA. V was clipped by 7 bases and J by 4 bases, with 18 bases between them. The CDR3 has 14 amino acids. CDR3 region: CSADTSDWPDTQYF. CDR3 in DNA: TGCAGCGCAGATACTAGTGATTGGCCAGATACGCAGTATTTT.

This chain uses TRBV5-5 with TRBJ1-2; perhaps TRBD1 as D (5 bases). The CDR3 length is 12 residues. Germline lookup yields CDR1 SGHKS and CDR2 YYEKEE (reference sequence). Trimming removed 0 bases at V and 9 bases at J, with 9 bases between. CDR3 region: CASSLDRISYTF. The CDR3 DNA sequence: TGTGCCAGCAGCTTGGACAGGATCAGCTACACCTTC.

The J gene is TRBJ2-3, the V gene TRBV29-1; possible D gene TRBD2, 5 bases. The CDR3 consists of 14 residues. V lost 7 bases and J 1 base, leaving 15 bases between the germline ends. The germline V gene has CDR1 SQVTM and CDR2 ANQGSEA. DNA of the CDR3: TGCAGCGCTATTGACACCGGGGGCACAGATACGCAGTATTTT. It is translated as CSAIDTGGTDTQYF.

This clone has more than one count but fewer than ten. The rearrangement uses TRBV25-1 and TRBJ1-2; D remains unclear. Looked up from germline, CDR1 is MGHDK and CDR2 is SYGVNS. The ends were cut back, 9 bases at V and 0 bases at J, with 11 bases in the middle. The CDR3 covers 13 residues. CDR3: CASIGGTNYGYTF. The DNA of the CDR3 is TGTGCCAGTATCGGAGGGACTAACTATGGCTACACCTTC.

The V gene is TRBV29-1, the J gene TRBJ1-5; D may be TRBD1 (6 bases). Trimming removed 7 bases at V and 0 bases at J, with 13 bases between. Germline V CDR1 and CDR2: SQVTM, ANQGSEA. This CDR3 contains 14 residues. Written as DNA, the CDR3 is TGCAGCGCCGTGACAGGAATTAGCAATCAGCCCCAGCATTTT. Amino acids: CSAVTGISNQPQHF. Combining the CDR3 with reference TRBV29-1 and TRBJ1-5 gives the whole variable domain SAVISQKPSRDICQRGTSLTIQCQVDSQVTMMFWYRQQPGQSLTLIATANQGSEATYESGFVIDKFPISRPNLTFSTLTVSNMSPEDSSIYLCSAVTGISNQPQHFGDGTRLSIL.